This TCR beta chain emerged from a study of T cell responses to AZD1222 COVID-19 vaccine. The protocol was immunoSEQ multiplex PCR, while the TCRdb copy is restricted to in-frame clones and leaves out a portion. Among around 160,000 clones listed, 93% were seen once. The sequence was obtained from an adult in good health. Here the sequenced sample was peripheral blood, taken on day 0 of AZD1222 vaccination.

The CDR3 DNA reads as TGCGCCAGCAGCTTGGATAGCGGGATCTACGAGCAGTACTTC. It translates to CASSLDSGIYEQYF. V and J are TRBV5-1 and TRBJ2-7, with 8 bases that match TRBD2. The CDR3 covers 14 residues. Germline V gene sequence: CDR1 SGHRS, CDR2 YFSETQ. With V trimmed by 0 bases and J by 3 bases, 2 bases remained unmatched.